A selection of T cell receptor beta chains follows, all from one sample in a study of glioma-infiltrating T cells after dendritic cell vaccination. Here immunoSEQ multiplex PCR was the method, and the copy in TCRdb shows in-frame clones only, minus some. The data contain some 99,000 clones, more than 70% of them singletons. The sequencing used blood, collected after dendritic cell vaccination. The receptors shown here come from a human donor with glioblastoma. Both conserved end residues are trimmed from each CDR3.

v_call	j_call	cdr3_aa
TRBV5-1	TRBJ1-1	ASSSPGGNTEAF
TRBV7-8	TRBJ1-1	ASSRIRGGAMNTEAF
TRBV7-9	TRBJ1-2	ASSLGYQGPYYGYT
TRBV4-1	TRBJ1-4	ASSQVRAGVEKLF
TRBV12-5	TRBJ2-2	ASGEINLGDVDTGELF
TRBV29-1	TRBJ1-1	SVALNRDNTEAF
TRBV5-1	TRBJ2-5	ASRLTGTGTFQETQY
TRBV29-1	TRBJ1-1	SVREENTEAF
TRBV6-5	TRBJ1-2	ASSYSRDIINYGYT
TRBV5-8	TRBJ2-5	ASSFGQGVGYQETQY
TRBV7-3	TRBJ2-3	ASSLRWAPTDTQY
TRBV6-5	TRBJ1-2	ASKVNGGAGYT
TRBV28	TRBJ2-5	ASSSGQLQETQY
TRBV6-5	TRBJ1-2	ASRLGTGAPYGYT
TRBV5-8	TRBJ2-1	ASSLGTSGSNEQF
TRBV18	TRBJ2-7	ASSPDTGAYEQY
TRBV10-3	TRBJ1-5	AISDGQGNQPQH
TRBV15	TRBJ2-7	ATSRDSGTSLYEQY
TRBV10-2	TRBJ2-1	ASRLAGGIDEQF
TRBV30	TRBJ1-2	AWRGDTGYGYT
TRBV28	TRBJ1-2	ASTSLGHYGYT